This T cell receptor (beta chain) was identified during a study of T cell responses to AZD1222 COVID-19 vaccine. Sequencing was performed with immunoSEQ multiplex PCR; in TCRdb, only in-frame clones are kept and a portion is missing. The sample lists roughly 170,000 clones; 90% were seen once. To note about this clone: Its target is unknown.

With V trimmed by 3 bases and J by 10 bases, 12 bases remained unmatched. CDR1 is SGHDN and CDR2 is FVKESK in the germline V gene. The CDR3 totals 15 residues. General observations from the study: There were mostly white British donors and more females than males, and clonal diversity was possibly underestimated. Along spike, vaccine-associated CD4 TCRs were found throughout, with dominance at 160-218 and 743-854. Regions left unmutated in variants are reportedly the target of nearly half of spike-specific TCRs. Repertoire collection took place solely once the T cell response had peaked.

This specimen was peripheral blood, taken on day 0 of AZD1222 vaccination. The clonotype originates from an adult in good health. The J gene is TRBJ2-1, the V gene TRBV14, with 7 bases lining up with TRBD1. The CDR3 region is CASSQDRTLSGEQFF. The CDR3 DNA is TGTGCCAGCAGCCAGGACAGGACTCTATCCGGCGAGCAGTTCTTC.